Shown below are 28 T cell receptor beta chains from a single sample sequenced in a study of immune evolution from preneoplasia to lung adenocarcinoma. The table came from immunoSEQ multiplex PCR; TCRdb's copy has only in-frame clones and leaves some out. This sample carries roughly 5,000 clones, over 75% of them seen once, and the ten largest clones take 10% to 13%. Sequenced sample: FFPE normal lung tissue adjacent to the tumor. These receptors originate from a person aged 50-70 years with lung adenocarcinoma.

The chain employs TRBV5-1 and TRBJ2-1, with D possibly being TRBD1 (5 bases). The CDR3 contains 15 residues. Germline CDR1 reads SGHRS; CDR2 reads YFSETQ. Trimming shortened V by 4 bases and J by 4 bases, and 15 bases separated the two germline ends. DNA of the CDR3: TGCGCCAGCAGCCGTGGAACAGGAACTTACAATGAGCAGTTCTTC. Its protein is CASSRGTGTYNEQFF. The full variable domain, its missing parts supplied by reference TRBV5-1 and TRBJ2-1, is KAGVTQTPRYLIKTRGQQVTLSCSPISGHRSVSWYQQTPGQGLQFLFEYFSETQRNKGNFPGRFSGRQFSNSRSEMNVSTLELGDSALYLCASSRGTGTYNEQFFGPGTRLTVL.

The chain is built from TRBV9 and TRBJ1-1; D remains ambiguous. Germline-derived CDR1 and CDR2 are SGDLS and YYNGEE. Trimming removed 4 bases from V and 0 bases from J, with 7 bases in between. The CDR3 is 13 amino acids. CDR3 coding DNA: TGTGCCAGCAGCTGGTCCCTGAACACTGAAGCTTTCTTT. It codes for CASSWSLNTEAFF.

The V call is TRBV9, the J call TRBJ2-5; 8 bases map to TRBD2. Per the germline V gene, CDR1 is SGDLS and CDR2 is YYNGEE. The CDR3 covers 15 residues. After removal of 6 bases from V and 4 bases from J, the junction contained 11 bases not matched to a gene. CDR3 residues: CASTTYSGNGETQYF. The CDR3, as DNA: TGTGCCAGCACGACTTATAGCGGGAATGGAGAGACCCAGTACTTC.

This clone was seen just once. At one end, the junction sequence differs from germline, possibly due to a read error. V gene TRBV2 combines with J gene TRBJ2-7; D possibly corresponds to TRBD2 (7 bases). Per germline, CDR1 SNHLY and CDR2 FYNNEI. The length of the CDR3 is 14 residues. CDR3 amino acids: CASRGGGGPNVKDF. The CDR3 bases are TGTGCCAGCAGGGGGGGAGGGGGTCCCAACGTCAAGGACTTC.

V gene TRBV27 combines with J gene TRBJ2-7; 13 bases agree with TRBD2. Unmatched junction bases numbered 6, after V lost 6 bases and J lost 4 bases. There are 15 residues in the CDR3. In germline, CDR1 is MNHEY, CDR2 SMNVEV (reference sequence). CDR3 protein: CASRAGLAGVYEQYF. CDR3 DNA: TGTGCCAGCAGGGCTGGACTAGCGGGGGTATACGAGCAGTACTTC.

The rearrangement uses TRBV20-1 and TRBJ2-5; possibly TRBD1 for D (6 bases). The CDR3 totals 11 residues. In germline, CDR1 is DFQATT, CDR2 SNEGSKA (reference sequence). V lost 3 bases to trimming and J lost 5 bases, with 7 bases between them. In nucleotides, the CDR3 is TGCAGTGCTAGGAGGGGGGAGACCCAGTACTTC. Protein sequence: CSARRGETQYF.

This clone was counted only a few times. The genes are TRBV4-1 and TRBJ2-5; TRBD2 aligns across 16 bases. In germline, CDR1 is MGHRA, CDR2 YSYEKL. V was pared by 3 bases and J by 2 bases, with 9 bases of the junction left unmatched. The CDR3 runs 19 residues. Here the CDR3 DNA reads TGCGCCAGCAGCCATCCGGGACTAGCGGGAGGGCCGGGGCAAGAGACCCAGTACTTC. Protein sequence: CASSHPGLAGGPGQETQYF.

This chain uses TRBV7-8 with TRBJ2-7; 13 nucleotides align to TRBD2. From germline, CDR1 is SGHVS and CDR2 FQNEAQ. There are 17 residues in the CDR3. Trimming at V came to 5 bases and at J to 5 bases, leaving 12 bases not matched to a gene. The CDR3, as DNA: TGTGCCAGCAGCACCCGGTCCGGACTAGCGGGAGTGAACGAGCAGTACTTC. Residues: CASSTRSGLAGVNEQYF.

This sequence joins TRBV28 and TRBJ1-2; TRBD1 is a possible D gene (6 bases). Germline lookup yields CDR1 MDHEN and CDR2 SYDVKM. V was trimmed by 5 bases and J by 0 bases, leaving 13 bases between them. The CDR3 loop spans 15 amino acids. CDR3 coding DNA: TGTGCCAGCAGTACTACAGGGCGAGCTAACTATGGCTACACCTTC. Translating gives CASSTTGRANYGYTF.

The genes are TRBV28 and TRBJ2-1; TRBD2 aligns across 8 bases. The CDR3 loop spans 16 amino acids. Germline assignment: CDR1 MDHEN and CDR2 SYDVKM. V shed 6 bases and J 7 bases; nucleotides not matched to a gene: 14. CDR3 residues: CASRSGLDFFRNEQFF. The CDR3 region has the DNA TGTGCCAGCAGGTCGGGACTAGATTTCTTCAGGAATGAGCAGTTCTTC.

This clone occurred once. The chain has TRBV11-2 and TRBJ1-1, with 7 bases identical to TRBD1. The CDR3 runs 14 residues. After removal of 6 bases from V and 2 bases from J, the junction contained 6 bases not matched to a gene. From germline, CDR1 is SGHAT and CDR2 FQNNGV. The CDR3, as DNA: TGTGCCAGCAGTTATAGACAGGGTAACACTGAAGCTTTCTTT. It translates to CASSYRQGNTEAFF. The whole variable domain, remainder taken from reference TRBV11-2 and TRBJ1-1, is EAGVAQSPRYKIIEKRQSVAFWCNPISGHATLYWYQQILGQGPKLLIQFQNNGVVDDSQLPKDRFSAERLKGVDSTLKIQPAKLEDSAVYLCASSYRQGNTEAFFGQGTRLTVV.

The V and J genes are TRBV29-1 and TRBJ2-5, with TRBD1 identical over 9 bases. Germline CDR1 reads SQVTM; CDR2 reads ANQGSEA. The CDR3 has 11 amino acids. With 8 bases clipped from V and 4 bases from J, the junction kept 2 bases outside the gene matches. The DNA of the CDR3 is TGCAGCACGGACAGGGGAGAGACCCAGTACTTC. Translated: CSTDRGETQYF.

With respect to this clone: The junction departs from germline at one end; a sequencing error may be responsible. The chain links TRBV10-3 to TRBJ1-5, with D tentatively TRBD1 (5 bases). Germline CDR1 reads ENHRY; CDR2 reads SYGVKD. CDR3 length equals 13 residues. As DNA, the CDR3 is TGTGCTATCAGTGACAGCGAGAATCAGCCCCAGCATTTT. Amino acids: CAISDSENQPQHF.

This rearrangement joins TRBV20-1 to TRBJ1-2; 7 positions agree with TRBD1. The CDR3 sequence is 11 residues long. Unmatched junction bases numbered 3, after V lost 8 bases and J lost 3 bases. Germline V lookup: CDR1 DFQATT, CDR2 SNEGSKA (reference sequence). CDR3 coding DNA: TGCAGTTTAGGGACAGACTATGGCTACACCTTC. This sequence encodes CSLGTDYGYTF.

This clone occurred once. The chain carries TRBV4-1 and TRBJ2-7, with D perhaps being TRBD1 or TRBD2 (6 bases each). This CDR3 has 18 residues. Germline V CDR1 and CDR2: MGHRA, YSYEKL. The V end lost 0 bases, the J end lost 0 bases, and 18 bases lay between the germline ends. CDR3 nucleotides: TGCGCCAGCAGCCAAGATTGGGGGCTAGCGTTGAGCTCCTACGAGCAGTACTTC. Its protein product is CASSQDWGLALSSYEQYF.

The CDR3 coding sequence is TGCGCCAGCAGCGTGACAGGGGGCGATCAGCCCCAGCATTTT. It yields the protein CASSVTGGDQPQHF. The V call is TRBV5-1, the J call TRBJ1-5, with TRBD1 identical over 10 bases. The germline CDR1 and CDR2 sequences are SGHRS and YFSETQ. V was clipped by 4 bases and J by 5 bases; unmatched bases: 3. The CDR3 totals 14 residues.

The chain has TRBV5-6 and TRBJ2-7; D call uncertain. The ends were cut back, 4 bases at V and 3 bases at J, with 8 bases in the middle. The CDR3 loop spans 12 amino acids. Germline V gene data show CDR1 as SGHDT and CDR2 as YYEEEE. DNA for the CDR3: TGTGCCAGCAGCACGGACGTCTACGAGCAGTACTTC. Translation: CASSTDVYEQYF.

The genes are TRBV11-3 and TRBJ1-1, with D possibly matching TRBD1 (6 bases). The CDR3 spans 14 residues. The germline CDR1 and CDR2 sequences are SGHNT and YENEEA. V shed 4 bases and J shed 5 bases, with 14 bases lying between them. The CDR3 loop reads CASSSTGRGTEAFF. The CDR3 region has the DNA TGTGCCAGCAGCTCGACAGGCCGAGGGACTGAAGCTTTCTTT.

The CDR3 nucleotides are TGTGCCAGCAGTTTAGCCGGACTAGCGGGCTCATTGTACTTC. Translated: CASSLAGLAGSLYF. The gene calls are TRBV28 and TRBJ2-5, with 11 bases identical to TRBD2. The germline CDR1 and CDR2 sequences are MDHEN and SYDVKM. V trimming: 2 bases; J trimming: 13 bases; junction bases outside the gene matches: 9. This CDR3 is built from 14 residues.

The rearrangement joins TRBV28 to TRBJ2-7, with 7 bases that match TRBD2. CDR1 is MDHEN and CDR2 is SYDVKM in the germline V gene. The V and J ends lost 6 bases and 3 bases, in that order; junction bases with no gene match: 8. This CDR3 spans 14 amino acids. CDR3 nucleotides: TGTGCCAGCAGATCCAGCGGGAAACTCTACGAGCAGTACTTC. Its protein is CASRSSGKLYEQYF.

The rearrangement uses TRBV29-1 and TRBJ2-5; D is ambiguous. CDR3 length equals 13 residues. Trimming stripped 3 bases from V and 2 bases from J, with 10 bases between. Germline CDR1 and CDR2: SQVTM and ANQGSEA. CDR3 nucleotides: TGCAGCGTTGAGGATCCTCGTCAAGAGACCCAGTACTTC. Translated: CSVEDPRQETQYF.

The chain joins TRBV6-5 to TRBJ1-5; D may be TRBD1 (6 bases). Germline V gene data show CDR1 as MNHEY and CDR2 as SVGAGI. Trimming took 6 bases from V and 7 from J, leaving 13 bases between them. The CDR3 is 13 amino acids. The CDR3 loop reads CASSQDRSQPQHF. The CDR3 coding sequence is TGTGCCAGCAGCCAAGACAGGTCCCAGCCCCAGCATTTT.

The chain combines TRBV29-1 with TRBJ1-2; D perhaps matches TRBD1 (6 bases). Trimming removed 7 bases at V and 8 bases at J, with 20 bases between. The CDR3 runs to 13 residues. Germline lookup yields CDR1 SQVTM and CDR2 ANQGSEA. CDR3 sequence (DNA): TGCAGCGGACAGGACCGGGGGCGGACGGGCTACACCTTC. It yields the protein CSGQDRGRTGYTF.

The chain has TRBV5-1 and TRBJ2-1, with 13 bases lining up with TRBD2. Per germline, CDR1 SGHRS and CDR2 YFSETQ. The CDR3 sequence is 16 residues long. Trimming cost V 3 bases and J 4 bases; bases outside gene matches: 4. CDR3 sequence: CASSSGTSGAYNEQFF. The CDR3 coding sequence is TGCGCCAGCAGCTCGGGGACTAGCGGGGCGTACAATGAGCAGTTCTTC. Full variable domain (outside the CDR3, taken from reference TRBV5-1 and TRBJ2-1): KAGVTQTPRYLIKTRGQQVTLSCSPISGHRSVSWYQQTPGQGLQFLFEYFSETQRNKGNFPGRFSGRQFSNSRSEMNVSTLELGDSALYLCASSSGTSGAYNEQFFGPGTRLTVL.

The chain carries TRBV29-1 and TRBJ1-5; TRBD1 is a possible D gene (6 bases). The V gene's germline CDR1 is SQVTM and CDR2 ANQGSEA. V lost 7 bases, J lost 3 bases, and 13 bases lay in between. The CDR3 contains 13 residues. The CDR3 DNA follows: TGCAGCGCTCAGGGGAGTGACAATCAGCCCCAGCATTTT. The encoded protein is CSAQGSDNQPQHF.

The V gene is TRBV7-8, the J gene TRBJ1-5, with D maybe TRBD1 (5 bases). The V and J ends lost 1 base and 4 bases respectively, with 17 bases between them. CDR1 and CDR2 from the germline V gene are SGHVS and FQNEAQ. This CDR3 region has 17 residues. In DNA, the CDR3 is TGTGCCAGCAGCTTAGTATGGGGCAGCCTAGGGAATCAGCCCCAGCATTTT. Its translation is CASSLVWGSLGNQPQHF.

The chain links TRBV29-1 to TRBJ1-1; no firm D call. The CDR3 has 13 residues. Trimming cost V 6 bases and J 0 bases, with 11 bases left between them. The V gene's germline CDR1 is SQVTM and CDR2 ANQGSEA. The CDR3 loop is CSVRPGLNTEAFF. The DNA of the CDR3 is TGCAGCGTCCGACCCGGCTTGAACACTGAAGCTTTCTTT.

This clone was counted a single time. This chain uses TRBV5-1 with TRBJ2-7; D not resolved. V was pared by 3 bases and J by 5 bases, with 12 bases between. The CDR3 runs 13 residues. CDR1 and CDR2 from the germline V gene are SGHRS and YFSETQ. DNA of the CDR3: TGCGCCAGCAGCTCGACGCTTTCCGACGAGCAGTACTTC. Its translation is CASSSTLSDEQYF.